The 31 T cell receptor beta chains given below trace back to one sample, sequenced in a study of blood T cell repertoires in COVID-19. Generated by immunoSEQ multiplex PCR, the TCRdb table keeps only in-frame clones and is missing some. The sample has around 340,000 clones, almost 90% seen once. Source material: PBMCs or T cells enriched from blood (not recorded which). Source of these receptors: a woman in her 30s who had been exposed to COVID-19.

This clone was observed a single time. The chain combines TRBV24-1 with TRBJ1-5; possible D gene TRBD1, 5 bases. The CDR3 covers 14 residues. CDR1 and CDR2 from the germline V gene are KGHDR and SFDVKD. V was pared by 2 bases and J by 7 bases, with 11 bases between. DNA of the CDR3: TGTGCCACCAGTGATTCGCAGGGTTGGCAGCCCCAGCATTTT. Protein product: CATSDSQGWQPQHF.

The chain employs TRBV6-1 and TRBJ1-5, with D perhaps TRBD1 (5 bases). Trimming took 0 bases from V and 2 from J, leaving 11 bases between them. Germline CDR1 is MNHNS and CDR2 is SASEGT. The CDR3 covers 16 residues. Here the CDR3 reads CASSEAEGMGNQPQHF. The CDR3, as DNA: TGTGCCAGCAGTGAAGCGGAGGGGATGGGCAATCAGCCCCAGCATTTT.

V usage is TRBV25-1 and J usage is TRBJ1-4; tentative D call: TRBD1 (5 bases). The CDR3 loop spans 16 amino acids. The V gene lost 4 bases and the J gene lost 8 bases, with 20 bases spanning the gap. Germline V CDR1 and CDR2: MGHDK, SYGVNS. CDR3 sequence: CASSAVPGESEEKLFF. CDR3 coding DNA: TGTGCCAGCAGTGCCGTACCGGGGGAGTCTGAAGAAAAACTGTTTTTT.

The chain recombines TRBV7-9 with TRBJ2-7; D not certain. The CDR3 has 11 amino acids. The V end was cut by 8 bases, the J end by 4 bases, with 9 bases between. The germline V gene has CDR1 SEHNR and CDR2 FQNEAQ (reference sequence). DNA of the CDR3: TGTGCCAGCGGGCAGGCGTACGAGCAGTACTTC. Encoded protein: CASGQAYEQYF.

The V call is TRBV19, the J call TRBJ2-5, with D perhaps TRBD1 (5 bases). In germline, CDR1 is LNHDA, CDR2 SQIVND (reference sequence). Trimming stripped 3 bases from V and 5 bases from J, with 13 bases between. This CDR3 has 14 residues. Here the CDR3 DNA reads TGTGCCAGTAGTATGGGCAGGGCCCTGGAGACCCAGTACTTC. Translating gives CASSMGRALETQYF. Full variable domain (remainder filled in from reference TRBV19 and TRBJ2-5): DGGITQSPKYLFRKEGQNVTLSCEQNLNHDAMYWYRQDPGQGLRLIYYSQIVNDFQKGDIAEGYSVSREKKESFPLTVTSAQKNPTAFYLCASSMGRALETQYFGPGTRLLVL.

This clone appeared once. The rearrangement joins TRBV10-1 to TRBJ2-1; 10 bases are shared with TRBD2. Unmatched junction bases numbered 2, after V lost 4 bases and J lost 5 bases. Germline values: CDR1 WNHNN, CDR2 SYGVQD (reference sequence). The CDR3 runs to 14 residues. The CDR3 reads CASSASGSHNEQFF. As DNA, the CDR3 is TGCGCCAGCAGTGCTAGCGGGAGCCACAATGAGCAGTTCTTC.

The CDR3 sequence: CASSSPLMRAKNIQYF. The CDR3 coding sequence is TGTGCCAGCAGTTCTCCACTAATGCGGGCCAAAAACATTCAGTACTTC. J is TRBJ2-4 and V is TRBV27, with no clear D. Trimming stripped 4 bases from V and 1 base from J, with 14 bases between. Germline V gene lookup returns CDR1 MNHEY and CDR2 SMNVEV (reference sequence). The length of the CDR3 is 16 residues.

V and J are TRBV7-3 and TRBJ2-1; 9 bases align to TRBD2. The V segment lost 3 bases and the J segment 5 bases; nucleotides outside the gene matches: 5. Per the germline V gene, CDR1 is SGHTA and CDR2 is FQGTGA. CDR3 length equals 15 residues. As DNA, the CDR3 is TGTGCCAGCAGCTTTACTAGCGGGTACAACAATGAGCAGTTCTTC. Its protein product is CASSFTSGYNNEQFF.

The rearrangement uses TRBV19 and TRBJ1-1; 11 positions agree with TRBD1. The CDR3 runs 15 residues. The germline V gene encodes CDR1 LNHDA and CDR2 SQIVND (reference sequence). J gave up 1 base and V 11 bases, and 9 bases lay outside the gene matches. The CDR3 here is CADPGTGGENTEAFF. Written as DNA, the CDR3 is TGTGCCGACCCTGGGACAGGGGGGGAGAACACTGAAGCTTTCTTT.

This chain links TRBV7-8 with TRBJ1-5; possibly TRBD1 for D (6 bases). The CDR3 is 16 residues long. CDR1 and CDR2 from the germline V gene are SGHVS and FQNEAQ. V lost 4 bases and J 3 bases, leaving 16 bases between the germline ends. Here the CDR3 reads CASSSTRGPSNQPQHF. The CDR3 DNA is TGTGCCAGCAGCTCCACCAGGGGACCCTCCAATCAGCCCCAGCATTTT.

J is TRBJ1-2 and V is TRBV27, with a weak D call TRBD1 (5 bases). Trimming pared 4 bases from V and 7 bases from J, leaving 13 bases between. This CDR3 contains 13 residues. Germline-derived CDR1 and CDR2 are MNHEY and SMNVEV (reference sequence). CDR3 DNA: TGTGCCAGCAGTTACCCGGGGGGTGCTGGCTACACCTTC. This codes for CASSYPGGAGYTF.

The chain links TRBV27 to TRBJ2-7, with a weak D call TRBD2 (6 bases). The CDR3 covers 13 residues. The germline V and J ends were trimmed by 3 bases and 3 bases, with 9 bases remaining between them. CDR1 is MNHEY and CDR2 is SMNVEV in the germline V gene (reference sequence). The CDR3 nucleotides are TGTGCCAGCAGTTTGGGAGGAGACTACGAGCAGTACTTC. It translates to CASSLGGDYEQYF.

For this clone: Other DNA sequences in this specimen translate into the identical CDR3. This rearrangement joins TRBV5-1 to TRBJ1-1; perhaps TRBD1 as D (5 bases). The CDR3 runs to 15 residues. Germline-derived CDR1 and CDR2 are SGHRS and YFSETQ. V lost 0 bases to trimming and J lost 0 bases, with 9 bases between them. CDR3 sequence: CASSLAGGMNTEAFF. In DNA form, the CDR3 reads TGCGCCAGCAGCTTGGCCGGGGGTATGAACACTGAAGCTTTCTTT.

V gene TRBV28 combines with J gene TRBJ2-2, with TRBD2 matching over 11 bases. The V gene end was trimmed by 2 bases and the J gene end by 6 bases; junction bases not matched to a gene: 8. The CDR3 is 17 amino acids. Germline lookup yields CDR1 MDHEN and CDR2 SYDVKM. The CDR3 loop is CASSLEIAGGVSGELFF. CDR3 DNA sequence: TGTGCCAGCAGTTTAGAGATAGCGGGAGGGGTCTCCGGGGAGCTGTTTTTT.

The chain has TRBV7-8 and TRBJ2-1, with D uncertain. This CDR3 spans 17 amino acids. Per the germline V gene, CDR1 is SGHVS and CDR2 is FQNEAQ. V was clipped by 5 bases and J by 0 bases, with 17 bases between them. CDR3 sequence (DNA): TGTGCCAGCAGCCCACTTAGACACTTAAGCTCCTACAATGAGCAGTTCTTC. Its translation is CASSPLRHLSSYNEQFF.

The J gene is TRBJ1-6, the V gene TRBV27; 9 bases agree with TRBD1. Trimming cost V 5 bases and J 9 bases; bases outside gene matches: 17. Germline V gene sequence: CDR1 MNHEY, CDR2 SMNVEV (reference sequence). The CDR3 spans 18 residues. For the CDR3, the DNA is TGTGCCAGCAGTCCCCTCACCCCGGGACAGGGAGTGGGTTCACCCCTCCACTTT. The encoded protein is CASSPLTPGQGVGSPLHF.

V and J are TRBV6-5 and TRBJ2-2; D may be TRBD2 (6 bases). In germline, CDR1 is MNHEY, CDR2 SVGAGI. Trimming removed 2 bases at V and 7 bases at J, with 17 bases between. The CDR3 length is 16 residues. CDR3 sequence reads: CASSYGAGSIVGELFF. The CDR3 DNA sequence: TGTGCCAGCAGTTACGGTGCGGGATCTATCGTCGGGGAGCTGTTTTTT.

V gene TRBV9 combines with J gene TRBJ2-7; 9 bases are a match to TRBD1. Germline CDR1 is SGDLS and CDR2 is YYNGEE. V lost 6 bases to trimming and J lost 2 bases; unmatched junction nucleotides: 6. The CDR3 runs to 14 residues. The CDR3 reads CASNPDRGAYEQYF. CDR3 nucleotide sequence: TGTGCCAGCAACCCCGACAGGGGGGCCTACGAGCAGTACTTC.

The CDR3 is CASSPGPSPYEQYF. The CDR3 DNA sequence: TGTGCCAGCAGCCCAGGTCCCTCGCCTTACGAGCAGTACTTC. The genes are TRBV11-3 and TRBJ2-7; D remains ambiguous. Trimming took off 5 bases at V and 4 bases at J, with 15 bases between the two ends. In germline, CDR1 is SGHNT, CDR2 YENEEA. This CDR3 spans 14 amino acids. Complete variable domain (other parts from reference TRBV11-3 and TRBJ2-7): EAGVVQSPRYKIIEKKQPVAFWCNPISGHNTLYWYLQNLGQGPELLIRYENEEAVDDSQLPKDRFSAERLKGVDSTLKIQPAELGDSAVYLCASSPGPSPYEQYFGPGTRLTVT.

V and J are TRBV9 and TRBJ1-3; D is perhaps TRBD1 (5 bases). Germline loops: CDR1 SGDLS, CDR2 YYNGEE. The CDR3 spans 15 residues. V lost 4 bases, J lost 0 bases, and 11 bases lay in between. CDR3 residues: CASSSQDNSGNTIYF. CDR3 nucleotide sequence: TGTGCCAGCAGCTCCCAGGACAACTCTGGAAACACCATATATTTT.

This clone occurred once. The chain combines TRBV27 with TRBJ1-3; tentatively, D is TRBD1 (6 bases). Trimming removed 6 bases from V and 0 bases from J, with 18 bases in between. The CDR3 sequence is 17 residues long. Germline V gene lookup returns CDR1 MNHEY and CDR2 SMNVEV (reference sequence). The chain's CDR3 is CASSLRGWGGSGNTIYF. The CDR3 DNA reads TGTGCCAGCAGCCTAAGGGGGTGGGGGGGCTCTGGAAACACCATATATTTT.

The chain is built from TRBV27 and TRBJ2-7, with D tentatively TRBD1 (6 bases). CDR1 and CDR2 (germline): MNHEY, SMNVEV (reference sequence). CDR3 size: 16 residues. Trimming removed 4 bases at V and 0 bases at J, with 16 bases between. The DNA of the CDR3 is TGTGCCAGCAGTTCATTAGGGGACACCAACTCCTACGAGCAGTACTTC. Translation: CASSSLGDTNSYEQYF.

About this clone itself: The junction and the germline gene differ at one end; a read error may be behind it. The rearrangement joins TRBV18 to TRBJ1-2; tentatively, D is TRBD1 (5 bases). Germline CDR1 and CDR2: KGHSH and LQKENI. CDR3 length equals 12 residues. CDR3 coding DNA: TGTGCCAGCTCACCAAAGCCGTCGGAGGGGTATTTC. Translating it yields CASSPKPSEGYF.

This chain uses TRBV13 with TRBJ2-7; 11 bases fit TRBD2. The CDR3 sequence is 15 residues long. Per germline, CDR1 PRHDT and CDR2 FYEKMQ (reference sequence). V was pared by 5 bases and J by 3 bases, with 6 bases of the junction left unmatched. The DNA for the CDR3 is TGTGCCAGCAGCGCTACTAGCGGGGGCAACTACGAGCAGTACTTC. Its translation: CASSATSGGNYEQYF.

V and J are TRBV6-6 and TRBJ2-5; 13 bases map to TRBD2. Germline trimming cut 4 bases from V and 2 bases from J; bases unmatched to any gene: 4. Germline values: CDR1 MNHNY, CDR2 SVGAGI (reference sequence). The CDR3 length is 16 residues. Written as DNA, the CDR3 is TGTGCCAGCAGTTGGACTAGCGGGAGCCATCAAGAGACCCAGTACTTC. Encoded protein: CASSWTSGSHQETQYF.

V gene TRBV9 combines with J gene TRBJ2-2; TRBD2 aligns across 8 bases. Germline V CDR1 and CDR2: SGDLS, YYNGEE. The CDR3 runs 18 residues. V lost 2 bases, J lost 6 bases, and 15 bases stayed unmatched. The CDR3 nucleotides are TGTGCCAGCAGCGTCCGCGGTCGGGAGGGGGACAACGCCGGGGAGCTGTTTTTT. This sequence encodes CASSVRGREGDNAGELFF.

V usage is TRBV2 and J usage is TRBJ1-4; D remains unclear. Germline loops: CDR1 SNHLY, CDR2 FYNNEI. V dropped 6 bases and J dropped 6 bases, with 14 bases sitting between them. The CDR3 is 14 amino acids. The CDR3 sequence is CASRVDVGDEKLFF. The CDR3 DNA sequence: TGTGCCAGCAGGGTTGACGTCGGGGATGAAAAACTGTTTTTT.

The rearrangement uses TRBV20-1 and TRBJ2-2; 9 nucleotides line up with TRBD2. This CDR3 region has 16 residues. Germline V gene sequence: CDR1 DFQATT, CDR2 SNEGSKA (reference sequence). Trimming took 3 bases from V and 4 from J; bases not matched to a gene: 9. CDR3 in amino acids: CSASLAGEVGTGELFF. CDR3 bases: TGCAGTGCTAGTTTAGCGGGAGAGGTCGGCACCGGGGAGCTGTTTTTT.

The genes are TRBV27 and TRBJ1-2; D is possibly TRBD1 (5 bases). Trimming took 9 bases from V and 4 from J, leaving 15 bases between them. The CDR3 length is 13 residues. In germline, CDR1 is MNHEY, CDR2 SMNVEV (reference sequence). The CDR3 region is CASRGGRSYGYTF. Written as DNA, the CDR3 is TGTGCCAGTCGGGGGGGAAGGTCCTATGGCTACACCTTC.

CDR3 bases: TGTGCCAGCAGGACCGGGACAGGGGTTTTCGAGCAGTACTTC. Amino acid sequence: CASRTGTGVFEQYF. The chain joins TRBV28 to TRBJ2-7, with 10 bases identical to TRBD1. CDR1 and CDR2 (germline): MDHEN, SYDVKM. CDR3 length equals 14 residues. The junction had 8 bases not matched to a gene; V was cut back by 6 bases and J by 6 bases. Variable domain in full (rest from reference TRBV28 and TRBJ2-7): DVKVTQSSRYLVKRTGEKVFLECVQDMDHENMFWYRQDPGLGLRLIYFSYDVKMKEKGDIPEGYSVSREKKERFSLILESASTNQTSMYLCASRTGTGVFEQYFGPGTRLTVT.

This rearrangement joins TRBV18 to TRBJ2-7, with 7 bases lining up with TRBD2. CDR3 size: 14 residues. With 2 bases clipped from V and 6 bases from J, the junction kept 7 bases outside the gene matches. The germline gives CDR1 KGHSH, CDR2 LQKENI. DNA of the CDR3: TGTGCCAGCTCACCAGCGGGAGTTAAAATCGAGCAGTACTTC. Its protein is CASSPAGVKIEQYF.